This T cell receptor (beta chain) was retrieved from a study of monozygotic twins with inflammatory bowel disease. The CDR3 extends over 14 amino acids. CDR1 and CDR2 (germline): MNHEY, SMNVEV (reference sequence). cDNA synthesis was performed in eight separate reactions for each sample. TCRdb reanalyzed the 5' RACE reads and collapses them to one entry per CDR3 protein, without DNA. In total, the table holds 300,000 to 450,000 distinct CDR3 sequences. Sequencing was carried out using blood. The receptor comes from a human donor with ulcerative colitis or Crohn's disease, or a healthy co-twin of an affected twin (not recorded which). The chain combines TRBV27 with TRBJ1-1; without DNA, the TCRdb call of TRBD1 cannot be checked. CDR3 in amino acids: CASSPRAGGSIAFF.